These 8 T cell receptor beta chains came from one sample sequenced in a study of TIL therapy for anti-PD-1-resistant metastatic lung cancer. Time point specified: pre-treatment sample, taken before nivolumab and TIL therapy. The libraries were made with immunoSEQ v3. Method: immunoSEQ multiplex PCR; TCRdb's copy keeps in-frame clones and lacks some. The table lists more than 35,000 clones, around 79% of them singletons, with under 7.5% in the top ten. The sample here was blood, taken at baseline. Receptors originate from a person aged 25 to 80 with non-small cell lung cancer.

V usage is TRBV7-3 and J usage is TRBJ2-2; D ambiguous. V lost 5 bases and J 2 bases, leaving 15 bases between the germline ends. CDR1 SGHTA and CDR2 FQGTGA come from the germline V gene. This CDR3 spans 16 amino acids. CDR3 loop: CASSPSGGKNTGELFF. CDR3 sequence (DNA): TGTGCCAGCAGCCCCTCCGGCGGTAAAAACACCGGGGAGCTGTTTTTT.

V and J are TRBV5-5 and TRBJ2-3; D is tentatively TRBD1 or TRBD2 (5 bases each). This CDR3 is built from 14 residues. Per the germline V gene, CDR1 is SGHKS and CDR2 is YYEKEE (reference sequence). V lost 5 bases to trimming and J lost 7 bases, with 17 bases between them. The CDR3: CASRGVQSLNTQYF. The CDR3, as DNA: TGTGCCAGCAGGGGGGTACAGAGCCTAAATACGCAGTATTTT.

The chain links TRBV2 to TRBJ2-5; 8 bases map to TRBD2. The germline V gene encodes CDR1 SNHLY and CDR2 FYNNEI. J was trimmed by 4 bases and V by 6 bases; bases with no gene match: 13. This CDR3 contains 16 residues. The CDR3 here is CASRAFGRDVRETQYF. The CDR3 region has the DNA TGTGCCAGCAGAGCCTTCGGGAGGGACGTGCGAGAGACCCAGTACTTC. Combining the CDR3 with reference TRBV2 and TRBJ2-5 gives the whole variable domain EPEVTQTPSHQVTQMGQEVILRCVPISNHLYFYWYRQILGQKVEFLVSFYNNEISEKSEIFDDQFSVERPDGSNFTLKIRSTKLEDSAMYFCASRAFGRDVRETQYFGPGTRLLVL.

The chain links TRBV28 to TRBJ2-2; 7 positions match TRBD2. This CDR3 is 16 amino acids long. Trimming took 4 bases from V and 0 from J; bases not matched to a gene: 5. From germline, CDR1 is MDHEN and CDR2 SYDVKM. CDR3 sequence: CASSSPRGANTGELFF. The CDR3 bases are TGTGCCAGCAGTTCCCCTCGGGGGGCGAACACCGGGGAGCTGTTTTTT.

The chain carries TRBV18 and TRBJ2-5; the D is unclear. CDR1 is KGHSH, CDR2 LQKENI, per germline. The CDR3 sequence is 13 residues long. V was clipped by 3 bases and J by 2 bases, with 7 bases between them. CDR3 DNA: TGTGCCAGCTCACCCTTCGGTCAAGAGACCCAGTACTTC. Translation gives CASSPFGQETQYF. Using reference TRBV18 and TRBJ2-5 for the parts outside the CDR3, the full variable domain is NAGVMQNPRHLVRRRGQEARLRCSPMKGHSHVYWYRQLPEEGLKFMVYLQKENIIDESGMPKERFSAEFPKEGPSILRIQQVVRGDSAAYFCASSPFGQETQYFGPGTRLLVL.

The J gene is TRBJ1-4, the V gene TRBV28, with D maybe TRBD1 (6 bases). CDR1 is MDHEN and CDR2 is SYDVKM in the germline V gene. The CDR3 is made up of 15 amino acids. The V end was cut by 7 bases, the J end by 6 bases, with 18 bases between. CDR3 amino acids: CASTLGGGLDEKLFF. The CDR3 region has the DNA TGTGCCAGCACCCTAGGGGGGGGGCTGGATGAAAAACTGTTTTTT.

This rearrangement joins TRBV7-2 to TRBJ1-1; no definite D call. Trimming removed 5 bases at V and 6 bases at J, with 16 bases between. The CDR3 is made up of 14 amino acids. Germline assignment: CDR1 SGHTA and CDR2 FQGNSA. The CDR3 bases are TGTGCCAGCAGCCCCCACTCAGCTGGGGCTGAAGCTTTCTTT. This sequence encodes CASSPHSAGAEAFF.

The rearrangement links TRBV5-4 to TRBJ2-1, with D maybe TRBD1 (6 bases). Trimming shortened V by 0 bases and J by 3 bases, and 7 bases separated the two germline ends. The V gene's germline CDR1 is SGHNT and CDR2 YYREEE (reference sequence). CDR3 length equals 14 residues. In nucleotides, the CDR3 is TGTGCCAGCAGCTTGGGGGACATCTACAATGAGCAGTTCTTC. As protein: CASSLGDIYNEQFF.